Detailed here is one TCR beta chain. What it recognizes is unknown. This sample is part of a study of cytomegalovirus exposure and HLA in healthy donors. Study results and caveats: Solely CMV serostatus was available to characterize immune exposure.

The germline CDR1 and CDR2 sequences are SNHLY and FYNNEI. Unmatched junction bases numbered 7, after V lost 6 bases and J lost 6 bases. CDR3 length: 13 amino acids. PCR employed 60 Vbeta and 13 Jbeta primers. Sequencing used immunoSEQ multiplex PCR; TCRdb keeps in-frame clones, though not all of them. Among about 110,000 clones listed, approximately 80% were seen once. This clonotype was obtained from a man under 40 in good health and CMV-seropositive. V and J are TRBV2 and TRBJ2-7; TRBD1 matches 8 bases. The sample comprised PBMCs. The CDR3 is CASRETGGGEQYF. CDR3 coding DNA: TGTGCCAGCAGGGAAACAGGGGGAGGCGAGCAGTACTTC.